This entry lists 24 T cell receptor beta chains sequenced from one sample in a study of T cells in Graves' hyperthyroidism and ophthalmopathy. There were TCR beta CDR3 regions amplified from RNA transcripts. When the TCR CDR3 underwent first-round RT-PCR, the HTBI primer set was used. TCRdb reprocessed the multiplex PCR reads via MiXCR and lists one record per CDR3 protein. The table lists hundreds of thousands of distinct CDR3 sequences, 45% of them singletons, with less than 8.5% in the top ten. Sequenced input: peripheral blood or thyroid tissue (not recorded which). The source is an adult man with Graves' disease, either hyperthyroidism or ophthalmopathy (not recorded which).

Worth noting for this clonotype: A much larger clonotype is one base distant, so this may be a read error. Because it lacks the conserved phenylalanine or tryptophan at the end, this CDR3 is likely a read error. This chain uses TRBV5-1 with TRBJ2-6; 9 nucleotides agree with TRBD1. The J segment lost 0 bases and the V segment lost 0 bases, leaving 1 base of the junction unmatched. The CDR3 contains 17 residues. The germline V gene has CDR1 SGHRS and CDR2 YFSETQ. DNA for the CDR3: TGCGCCAGCAGCTTGGAGACAGGGGGCTCTGGGGCCAACGTCCTGACTCTC. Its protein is CASSLETGGSGANVLTL.

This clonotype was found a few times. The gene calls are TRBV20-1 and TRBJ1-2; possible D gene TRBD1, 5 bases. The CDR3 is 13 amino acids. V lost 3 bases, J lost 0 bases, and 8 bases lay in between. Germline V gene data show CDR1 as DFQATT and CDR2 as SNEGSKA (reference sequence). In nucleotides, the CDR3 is TGCAGTGCTAGGGGGGGGACTAACTATGGCTACACCTTC. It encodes CSARGGTNYGYTF.

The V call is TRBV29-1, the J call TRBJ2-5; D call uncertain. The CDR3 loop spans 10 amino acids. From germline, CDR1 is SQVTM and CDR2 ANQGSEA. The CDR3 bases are TGCAGAGACGAAGAGGAGACCCAGTACTTC. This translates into CRDEEETQYF. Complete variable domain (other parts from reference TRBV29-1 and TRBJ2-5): SAVISQKPSRDICQRGTSLTIQCQVDSQVTMMFWYRQQPGQSLTLIATANQGSEATYESGFVIDKFPISRPNLTFSTLTVSNMSPEDSSIYLCRDEEETQYFGPGTRLLVL.

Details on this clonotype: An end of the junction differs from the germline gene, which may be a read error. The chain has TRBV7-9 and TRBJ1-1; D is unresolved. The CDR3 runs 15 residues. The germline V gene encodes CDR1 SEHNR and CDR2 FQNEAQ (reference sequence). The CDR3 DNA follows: TGTGCCAACAGCCGTCTCTTGGGGATGAACACTGAAGCTTTCTTT. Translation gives CANSRLLGMNTEAFF.

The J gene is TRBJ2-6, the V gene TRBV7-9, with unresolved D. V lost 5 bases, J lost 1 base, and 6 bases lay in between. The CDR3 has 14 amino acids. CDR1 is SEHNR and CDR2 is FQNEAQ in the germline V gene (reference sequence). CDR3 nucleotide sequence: TGTGCCAGCAGCCAGAAATCTGGGGCCAACGTCCTGACTTTC. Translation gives CASSQKSGANVLTF.

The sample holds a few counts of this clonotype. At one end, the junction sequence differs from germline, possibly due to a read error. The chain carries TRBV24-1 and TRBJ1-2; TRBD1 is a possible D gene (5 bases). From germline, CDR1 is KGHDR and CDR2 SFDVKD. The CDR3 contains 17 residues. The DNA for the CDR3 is TGTGCCAGCAGTTACGATGCCGGGGGACTAACTAACTATGGCTACACCTTC. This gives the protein CASSYDAGGLTNYGYTF.

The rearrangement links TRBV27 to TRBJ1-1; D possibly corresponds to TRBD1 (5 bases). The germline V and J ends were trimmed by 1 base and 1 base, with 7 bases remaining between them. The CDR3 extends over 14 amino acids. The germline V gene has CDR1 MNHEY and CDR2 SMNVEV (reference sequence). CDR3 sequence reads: CASSLWRGNTEAFF. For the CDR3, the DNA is TGTGCCAGCAGTTTATGGAGGGGGAACACTGAAGCTTTCTTT.

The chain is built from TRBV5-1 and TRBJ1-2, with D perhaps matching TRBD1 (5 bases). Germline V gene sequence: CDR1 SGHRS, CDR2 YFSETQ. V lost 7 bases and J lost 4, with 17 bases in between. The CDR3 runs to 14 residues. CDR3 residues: CASAGTGASYGYTF. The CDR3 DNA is TGCGCCAGCGCCGGGACTGGGGCTTCCTATGGCTACACCTTC.

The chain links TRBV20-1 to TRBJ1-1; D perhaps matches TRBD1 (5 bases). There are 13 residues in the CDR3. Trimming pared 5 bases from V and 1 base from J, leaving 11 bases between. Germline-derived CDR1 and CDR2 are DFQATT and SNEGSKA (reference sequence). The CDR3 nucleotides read TGCAGTGCTCTCGGGGGAACGAACACTGAAGCTTTCTTT. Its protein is CSALGGTNTEAFF.

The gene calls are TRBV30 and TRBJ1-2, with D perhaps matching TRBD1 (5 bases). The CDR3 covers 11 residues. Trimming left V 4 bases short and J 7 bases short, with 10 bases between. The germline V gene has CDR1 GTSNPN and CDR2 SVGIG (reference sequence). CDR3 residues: CAWTDMLGYTF. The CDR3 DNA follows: TGTGCCTGGACGGACATGCTTGGCTACACCTTC.

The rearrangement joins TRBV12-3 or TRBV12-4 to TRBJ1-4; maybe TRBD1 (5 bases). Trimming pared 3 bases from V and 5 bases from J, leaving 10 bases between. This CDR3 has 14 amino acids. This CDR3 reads CASSFGRQNEKLFF. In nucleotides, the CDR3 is TGTGCCAGCAGTTTTGGCAGACAGAATGAAAAACTGTTTTTT.

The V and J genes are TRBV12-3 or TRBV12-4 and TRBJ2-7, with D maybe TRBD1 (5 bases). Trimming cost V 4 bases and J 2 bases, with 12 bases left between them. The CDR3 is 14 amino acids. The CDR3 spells CASSYSGHPYEQYF. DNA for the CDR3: TGTGCCAGCAGTTACTCCGGACACCCCTACGAGCAGTACTTC.

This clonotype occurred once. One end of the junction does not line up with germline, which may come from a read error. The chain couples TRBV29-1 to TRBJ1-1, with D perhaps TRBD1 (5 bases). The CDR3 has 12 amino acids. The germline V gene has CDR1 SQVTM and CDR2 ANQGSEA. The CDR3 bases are TGCAGCGTTGAGGCAGGGTACACTGAAGCCTTCTTT. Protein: CSVEAGYTEAFF. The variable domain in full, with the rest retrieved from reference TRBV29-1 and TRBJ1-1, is SAVISQKPSRDICQRGTSLTIQCQVDSQVTMMFWYRQQPGQSLTLIATANQGSEATYESGFVIDKFPISRPNLTFSTLTVSNMSPEDSSIYLCSVEAGYTEAFFGQGTRLTVV.

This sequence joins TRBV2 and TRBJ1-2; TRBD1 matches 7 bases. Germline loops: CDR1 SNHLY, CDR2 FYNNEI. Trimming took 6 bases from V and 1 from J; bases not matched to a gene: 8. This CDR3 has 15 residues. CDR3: CASSRDSFVNYGYTF. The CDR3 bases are TGTGCCAGCAGCCGGGACAGTTTTGTTAACTATGGCTACACCTTC.

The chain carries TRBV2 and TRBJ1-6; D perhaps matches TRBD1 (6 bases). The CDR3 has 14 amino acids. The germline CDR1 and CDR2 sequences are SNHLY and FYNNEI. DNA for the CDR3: TGTGCTAGCCTACAGGGTTCACCATCCTCACCCCTCCACTTT. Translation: CASLQGSPSSPLHF.

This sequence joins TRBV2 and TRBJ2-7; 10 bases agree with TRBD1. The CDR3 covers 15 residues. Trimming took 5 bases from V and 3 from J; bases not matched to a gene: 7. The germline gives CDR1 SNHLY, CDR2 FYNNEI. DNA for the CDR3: TGTGCCAGCAGTTACCAGGACAGGGGGGACTACGAGCAGTACTTC. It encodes CASSYQDRGDYEQYF.

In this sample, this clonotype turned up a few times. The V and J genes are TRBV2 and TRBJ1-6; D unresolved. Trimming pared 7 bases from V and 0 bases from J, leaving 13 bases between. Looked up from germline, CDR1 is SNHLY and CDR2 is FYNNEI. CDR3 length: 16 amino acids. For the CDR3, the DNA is TGTGCCAGCAATACGGACCTGAGCTCCTATAATTCACCCCTCCACTTT. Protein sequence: CASNTDLSSYNSPLHF.

CDR3: CASSPTGNYNSPLHF. Here the CDR3 DNA reads TGTGCCAGCTCACCAACGGGCAACTATAATTCACCCCTCCACTTT. The chain joins TRBV2 to TRBJ1-6; D uncertain. Germline-derived CDR1 and CDR2 are SNHLY and FYNNEI. Deletions cut 8 bases from V and 3 bases from J, with 14 bases between. The CDR3 spans 15 residues.

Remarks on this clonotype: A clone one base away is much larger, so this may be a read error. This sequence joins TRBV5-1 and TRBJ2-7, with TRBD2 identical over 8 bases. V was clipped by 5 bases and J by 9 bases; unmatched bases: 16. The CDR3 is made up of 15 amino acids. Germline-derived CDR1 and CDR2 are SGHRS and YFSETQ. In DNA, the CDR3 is TGCGCCAGCAGTCATGCCGGGACTAGTGACAACGGGCAGTACTTC. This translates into CASSHAGTSDNGQYF.

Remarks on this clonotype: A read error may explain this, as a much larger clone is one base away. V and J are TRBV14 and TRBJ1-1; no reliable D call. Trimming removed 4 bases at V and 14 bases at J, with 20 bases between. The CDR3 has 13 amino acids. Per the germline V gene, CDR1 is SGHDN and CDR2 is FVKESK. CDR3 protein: CASSPDLGSPAFF. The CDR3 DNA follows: TGTGCCAGCAGCCCAGATCTTGGGAGCCCGGCGTTCTTT.

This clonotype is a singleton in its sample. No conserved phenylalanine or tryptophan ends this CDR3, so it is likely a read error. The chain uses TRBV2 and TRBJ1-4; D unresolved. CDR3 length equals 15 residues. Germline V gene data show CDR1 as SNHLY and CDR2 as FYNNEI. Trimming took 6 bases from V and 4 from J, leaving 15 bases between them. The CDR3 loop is CASSPRAHFNEKLFI. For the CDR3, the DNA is TGTGCCAGCAGCCCTCGGGCGCATTTTAATGAAAAACTGTTTATT.

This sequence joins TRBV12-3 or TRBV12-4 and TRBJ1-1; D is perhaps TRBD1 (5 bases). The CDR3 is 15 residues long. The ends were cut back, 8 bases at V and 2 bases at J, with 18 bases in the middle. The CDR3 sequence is CASSPMRGLNTEAFF. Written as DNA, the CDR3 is TGTGCCAGCTCACCCATGAGGGGCTTAAACACTGAAGCTTTCTTT.

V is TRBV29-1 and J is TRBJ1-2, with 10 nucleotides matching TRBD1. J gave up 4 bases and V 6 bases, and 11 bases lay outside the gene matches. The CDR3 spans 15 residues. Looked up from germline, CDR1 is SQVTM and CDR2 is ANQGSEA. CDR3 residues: CSVNPPGQGTYGYTF. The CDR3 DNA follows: TGCAGCGTGAATCCTCCGGGACAGGGGACCTATGGCTACACCTTC.

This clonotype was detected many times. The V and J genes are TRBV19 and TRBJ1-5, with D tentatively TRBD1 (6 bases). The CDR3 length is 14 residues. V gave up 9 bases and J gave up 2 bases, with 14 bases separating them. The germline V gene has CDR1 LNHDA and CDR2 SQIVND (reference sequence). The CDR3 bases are TGTGCCAGCACTCCAGGGGTCGGCAATCAGCCCCAGCATTTT. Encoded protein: CASTPGVGNQPQHF.